The TCR beta chain described here comes from a study of blood T cell repertoires in COVID-19. On the study more broadly: Specimens from acute and convalescent COVID-19 originated in the United States, Italy and Spain.

The V gene end was trimmed by 2 bases and the J gene end by 10 bases; junction bases not matched to a gene: 3. From germline, CDR1 is SGDLS and CDR2 YYNGEE. The CDR3 covers 15 residues. Sequencing used immunoSEQ multiplex PCR; TCRdb keeps in-frame clones, though not all of them. Of about 60,000 clones listed, about 85% are singletons. The origin of this receptor is a human donor with acute or convalescent COVID-19. The donor label of this sample is uncertain. This chain uses TRBV9 with TRBJ2-1, with 16 positions matching TRBD2. Material: peripheral blood. For the CDR3, the DNA is TGTGCCAGCAGCGTGGGACTAGCGGGAGGGCTGGAGCAGTTCTTC. Its translation: CASSVGLAGGLEQFF.